This T cell receptor (beta chain) appears in the sequencing data of a study of T cell responses to AZD1222 COVID-19 vaccine. The CDR3 has 14 residues. Using immunoSEQ multiplex PCR, the repertoire was profiled, and TCRdb retains in-frame clones only, with some absent. Here the sample spans some 280,000 clones, approximately 94% being singletons. The specimen comprised peripheral blood, sampled 28 days after the second AZD1222 dose. The rearrangement uses TRBV21-1 and TRBJ2-3; TRBD2 reflects the table's D call only, with no check against the DNA. TRBV21-1 is reported as a pseudogene. This TCR was recovered from an adult who received the AZD1222 COVID-19 vaccine. Here the CDR3 DNA reads TGTGCCAGCAGGAGACGCGGAACCACAGATACGCAGTATTTT. Translating gives CASRRRGTTDTQYF.